This T cell receptor beta chain came from a study of OX40 agonist ivuxolimab in advanced cancers. Method: immunoSEQ multiplex PCR; TCRdb's copy keeps in-frame clones and lacks some. Of fewer than 45,000 clones in the sample, approximately 85% were seen once. Points on this clone: The antigen is unknown. This sample includes further DNA sequences coding for the same CDR3.

The trim removed 10 bases at V and 1 base at J, leaving 3 bases unmatched. Germline-derived CDR1 and CDR2 are SEHNR and FQNEAQ (reference sequence). The CDR3 consists of 13 residues. Whole-study results and caveats: There was clonal expansion of CD4+ and CD8+ blood T cells by week 6 at 0.1 to 3.0 mg/kg.

J is TRBJ2-3 and V is TRBV7-9; 9 bases agree with TRBD2. The material was CD4+ or CD8+ T cells sorted from blood, obtained in a trial of the OX40 agonist ivuxolimab. This TCR derives from an adult with an advanced solid tumor such as melanoma, head and neck, liver or kidney cancer. In nucleotides, the CDR3 is TGTGCCACCCGCGGGGGGGGCACAGATACGCAGTATTTT. Protein sequence: CATRGGGTDTQYF.